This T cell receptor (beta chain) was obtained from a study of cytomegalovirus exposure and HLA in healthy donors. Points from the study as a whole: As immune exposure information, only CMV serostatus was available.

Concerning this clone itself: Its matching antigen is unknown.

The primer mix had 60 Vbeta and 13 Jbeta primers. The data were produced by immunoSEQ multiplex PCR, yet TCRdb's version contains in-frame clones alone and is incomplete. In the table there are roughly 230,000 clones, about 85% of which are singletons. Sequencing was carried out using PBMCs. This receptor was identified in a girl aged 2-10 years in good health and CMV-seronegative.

The CDR3 spells CASSSYTEAFF. For the CDR3, the DNA is TGTGCCAGCAGCTCTTATACTGAAGCTTTCTTT. The genes are TRBV9 and TRBJ1-1; D ambiguous. Trimming left V 4 bases short and J 5 bases short, with 6 bases between. Looked up from germline, CDR1 is SGDLS and CDR2 is YYNGEE. The CDR3 spans 11 residues. The full variable domain, its missing parts supplied by reference TRBV9 and TRBJ1-1, is DSGVTQTPKHLITATGQRVTLRCSPRSGDLSVYWYQQSLDQGLQFLIQYYNGEERAKGNILERFSAQQFPDLHSELNLSSLELGDSALYFCASSSYTEAFFGQGTRLTVV.